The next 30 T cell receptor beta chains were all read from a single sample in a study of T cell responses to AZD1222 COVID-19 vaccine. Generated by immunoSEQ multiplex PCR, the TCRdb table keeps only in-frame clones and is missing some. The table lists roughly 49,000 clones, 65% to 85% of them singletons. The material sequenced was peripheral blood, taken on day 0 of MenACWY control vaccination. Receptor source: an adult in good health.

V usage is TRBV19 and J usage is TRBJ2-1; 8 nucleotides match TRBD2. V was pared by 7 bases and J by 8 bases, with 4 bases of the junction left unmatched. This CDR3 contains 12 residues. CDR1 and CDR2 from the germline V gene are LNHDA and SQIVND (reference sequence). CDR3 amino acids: CASTSGFYEQFF. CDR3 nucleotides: TGTGCCAGTACTAGCGGGTTCTATGAGCAGTTCTTC.

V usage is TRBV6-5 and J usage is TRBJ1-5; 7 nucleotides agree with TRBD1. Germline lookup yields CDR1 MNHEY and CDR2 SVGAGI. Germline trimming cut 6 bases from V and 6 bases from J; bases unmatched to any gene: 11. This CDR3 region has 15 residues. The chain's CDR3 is CASSQRQGGGQPQHF. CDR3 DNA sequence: TGTGCCAGCAGCCAACGACAGGGAGGAGGTCAGCCCCAGCATTTT.

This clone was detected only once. The CDR3: CASSLAGGQISYEQYF. The CDR3 DNA reads as TGTGCCAGCAGCTTAGCAGGGGGGCAAATCTCCTACGAGCAGTACTTC. J is TRBJ2-7 and V is TRBV7-9; the D gene could be TRBD1 or TRBD2 (6 bases each). This CDR3 region has 16 residues. CDR1 SEHNR and CDR2 FQNEAQ come from the germline V gene (reference sequence). The V and J ends lost 0 bases and 0 bases respectively, with 12 bases between them.

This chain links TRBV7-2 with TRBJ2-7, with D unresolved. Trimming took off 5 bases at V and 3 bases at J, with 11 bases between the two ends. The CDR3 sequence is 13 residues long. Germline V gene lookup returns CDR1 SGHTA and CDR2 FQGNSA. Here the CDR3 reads CASSLTPLYEQYV. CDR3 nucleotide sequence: TGTGCCAGCAGCCTAACCCCCCTCTACGAGCAGTACGTC.

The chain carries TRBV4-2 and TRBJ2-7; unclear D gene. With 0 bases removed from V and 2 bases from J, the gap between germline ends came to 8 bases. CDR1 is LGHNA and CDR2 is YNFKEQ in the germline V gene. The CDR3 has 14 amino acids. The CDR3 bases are TGTGCCAGCAGCCAAGAGCGTCTAGCCTACGAGCAGTACTTC. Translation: CASSQERLAYEQYF.

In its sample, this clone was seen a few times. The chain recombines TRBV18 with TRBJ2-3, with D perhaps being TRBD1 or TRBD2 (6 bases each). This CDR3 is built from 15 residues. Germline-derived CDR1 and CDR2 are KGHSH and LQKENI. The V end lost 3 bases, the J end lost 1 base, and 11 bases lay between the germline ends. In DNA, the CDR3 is TGTGCCAGCTCACCCTCTGGGGGGCGCACAGATACGCAGTATTTT. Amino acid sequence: CASSPSGGRTDTQYF.

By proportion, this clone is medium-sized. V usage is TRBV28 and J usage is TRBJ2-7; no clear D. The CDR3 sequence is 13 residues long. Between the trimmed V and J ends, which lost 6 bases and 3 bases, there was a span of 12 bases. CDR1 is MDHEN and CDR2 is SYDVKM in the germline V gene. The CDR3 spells CASSPPASYEQYF. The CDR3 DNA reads TGTGCCAGCAGCCCGCCCGCTAGCTACGAGCAGTACTTC.

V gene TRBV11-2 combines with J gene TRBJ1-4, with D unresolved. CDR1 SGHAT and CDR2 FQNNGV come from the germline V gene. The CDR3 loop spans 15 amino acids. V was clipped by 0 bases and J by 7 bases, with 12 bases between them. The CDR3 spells CASSLDAVRLEKLFF. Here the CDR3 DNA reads TGTGCCAGCAGCTTAGACGCGGTCCGCCTTGAAAAACTGTTTTTT. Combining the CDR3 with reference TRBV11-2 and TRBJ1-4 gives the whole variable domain EAGVAQSPRYKIIEKRQSVAFWCNPISGHATLYWYQQILGQGPKLLIQFQNNGVVDDSQLPKDRFSAERLKGVDSTLKIQPAKLEDSAVYLCASSLDAVRLEKLFFGSGTQLSVL.

This CDR3 is CASSSRAPYEQYF. The CDR3 DNA follows: TGTGCCAGCAGTTCCCGGGCCCCATACGAGCAGTACTTC. The chain is built from TRBV12-3 or TRBV12-4 and TRBJ2-7; D is unresolved. The CDR3 spans 13 residues. Trimming cost V 4 bases and J 4 bases, with 11 bases left between them.

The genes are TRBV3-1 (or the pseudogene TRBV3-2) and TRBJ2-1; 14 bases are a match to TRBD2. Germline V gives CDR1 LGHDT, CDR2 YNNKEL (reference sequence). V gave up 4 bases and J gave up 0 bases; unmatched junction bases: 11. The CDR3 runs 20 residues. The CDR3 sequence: CASSLQWTSGRTSSYNEQFF. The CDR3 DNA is TGTGCCAGCAGCCTACAATGGACTAGCGGGAGGACGAGCTCCTACAATGAGCAGTTCTTC.

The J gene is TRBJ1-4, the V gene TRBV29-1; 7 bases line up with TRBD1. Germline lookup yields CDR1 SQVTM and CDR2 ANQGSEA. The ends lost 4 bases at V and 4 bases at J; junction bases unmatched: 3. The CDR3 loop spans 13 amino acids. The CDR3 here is CSVVDRRNEKLFF. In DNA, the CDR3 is TGCAGCGTTGTGGACAGGCGTAATGAAAAACTGTTTTTT.

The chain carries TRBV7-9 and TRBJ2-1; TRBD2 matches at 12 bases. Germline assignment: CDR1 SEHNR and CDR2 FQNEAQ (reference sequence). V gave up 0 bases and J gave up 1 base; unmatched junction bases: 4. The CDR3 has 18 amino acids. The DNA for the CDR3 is TGTGCCAGCAGCTTAGCGCTAACTAGCGGGGGGTCCTACAATGAGCAGTTCTTC. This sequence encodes CASSLALTSGGSYNEQFF.

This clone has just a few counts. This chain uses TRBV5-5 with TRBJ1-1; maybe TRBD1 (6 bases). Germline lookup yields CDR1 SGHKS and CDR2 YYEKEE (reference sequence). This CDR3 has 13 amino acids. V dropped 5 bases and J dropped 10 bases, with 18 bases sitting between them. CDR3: CASRIELTGTAFF. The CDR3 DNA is TGTGCCAGCAGAATAGAATTAACAGGGACAGCTTTCTTT.

This CDR3 is CASGLSGSSYTEAFF. In DNA, the CDR3 is TGTGCTAGTGGTTTGTCGGGTTCTTCGTACACTGAAGCTTTCTTT. The rearrangement links TRBV12-5 to TRBJ1-1; unclear D gene. This CDR3 spans 15 amino acids. With 2 bases removed from V and 3 bases from J, the gap between germline ends came to 13 bases. Germline-derived CDR1 and CDR2 are LGHNT and FRNRAP.

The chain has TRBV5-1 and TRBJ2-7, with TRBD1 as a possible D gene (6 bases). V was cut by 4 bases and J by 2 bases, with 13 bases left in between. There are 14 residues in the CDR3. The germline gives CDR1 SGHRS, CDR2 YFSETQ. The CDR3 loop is CASSLLGHTYEQYF. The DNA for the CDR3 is TGCGCCAGCAGCCTGTTGGGACACACCTACGAGCAGTACTTC.

The CDR3 loop reads CASSRRTGANTEAFF. CDR3 nucleotide sequence: TGTGCCAGCAGCCGTCGGACAGGGGCCAACACTGAAGCTTTCTTT. The V and J genes are TRBV7-2 and TRBJ1-1; 9 bases align to TRBD1. Germline V gene lookup returns CDR1 SGHTA and CDR2 FQGNSA. The CDR3 totals 15 residues. The trim removed 5 bases at V and 2 bases at J, leaving 6 bases unmatched.

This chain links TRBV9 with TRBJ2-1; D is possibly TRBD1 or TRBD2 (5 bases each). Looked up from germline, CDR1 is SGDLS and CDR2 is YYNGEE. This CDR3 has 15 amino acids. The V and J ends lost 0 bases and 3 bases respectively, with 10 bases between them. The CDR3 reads CASSVAGTDYNEQFF. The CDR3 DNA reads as TGTGCCAGCAGCGTAGCGGGGACCGACTACAATGAGCAGTTCTTC.

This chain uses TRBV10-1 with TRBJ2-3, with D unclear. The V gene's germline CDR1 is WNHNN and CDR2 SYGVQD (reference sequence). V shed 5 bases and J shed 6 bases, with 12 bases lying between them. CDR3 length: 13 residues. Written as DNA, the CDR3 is TGCGCCAGCAGTCAAACACACGGGGATACGCAGTATTTT. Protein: CASSQTHGDTQYF.

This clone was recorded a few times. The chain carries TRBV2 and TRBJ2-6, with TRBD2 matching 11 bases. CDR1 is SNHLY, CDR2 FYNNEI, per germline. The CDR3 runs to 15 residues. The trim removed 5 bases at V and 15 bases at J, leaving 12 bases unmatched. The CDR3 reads CASSLTSGSSFGLTF. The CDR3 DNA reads TGTGCCAGCAGTCTTACTAGCGGGAGCTCCTTCGGCCTGACTTTC.

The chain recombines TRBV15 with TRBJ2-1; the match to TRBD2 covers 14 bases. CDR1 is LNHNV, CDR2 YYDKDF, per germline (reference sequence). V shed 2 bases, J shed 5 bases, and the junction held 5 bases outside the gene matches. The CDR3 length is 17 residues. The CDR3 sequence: CATSRSPGLAGDNEQFF. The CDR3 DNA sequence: TGTGCCACCAGCAGATCGCCGGGACTAGCGGGAGACAATGAGCAGTTCTTC.

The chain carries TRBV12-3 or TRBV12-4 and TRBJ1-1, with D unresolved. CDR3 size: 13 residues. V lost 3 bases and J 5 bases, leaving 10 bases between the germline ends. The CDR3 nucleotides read TGTGCCAGCAGTTTGTCGGGGAGTACTGAAGCTTTCTTT. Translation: CASSLSGSTEAFF.

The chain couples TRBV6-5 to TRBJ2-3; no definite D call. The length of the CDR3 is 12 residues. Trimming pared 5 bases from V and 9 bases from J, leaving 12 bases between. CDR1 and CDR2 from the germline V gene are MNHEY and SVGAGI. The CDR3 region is CASSPGWGTQYF. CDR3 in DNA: TGTGCCAGCAGTCCCGGGTGGGGAACGCAGTATTTT.

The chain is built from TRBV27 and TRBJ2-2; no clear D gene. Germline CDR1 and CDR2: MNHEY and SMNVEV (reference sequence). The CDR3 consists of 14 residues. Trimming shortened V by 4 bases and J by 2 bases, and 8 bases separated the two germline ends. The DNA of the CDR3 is TGTGCCAGCAGTTATCGCAGAAACACCGGGGAGCTGTTTTTT. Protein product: CASSYRRNTGELFF.

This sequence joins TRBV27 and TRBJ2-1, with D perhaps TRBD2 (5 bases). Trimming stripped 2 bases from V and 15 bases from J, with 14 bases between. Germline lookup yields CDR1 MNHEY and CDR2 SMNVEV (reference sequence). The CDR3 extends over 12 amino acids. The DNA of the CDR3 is TGTGCCAGCAGTTTAAGGGCGGGTCGAGCGTTCTTC. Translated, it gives CASSLRAGRAFF.

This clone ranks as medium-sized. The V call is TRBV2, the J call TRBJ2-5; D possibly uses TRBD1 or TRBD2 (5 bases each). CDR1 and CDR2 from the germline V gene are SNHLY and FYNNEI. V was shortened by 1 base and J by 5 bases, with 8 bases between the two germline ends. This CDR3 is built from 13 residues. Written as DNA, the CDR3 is TGTGCCAGCAGTGAAGACGGGGCGGAGACCCAGTACTTC. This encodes CASSEDGAETQYF.

The CDR3 loop reads CATDGFRDNSPLHF. The CDR3 DNA reads TGTGCCACCGACGGGTTTCGGGATAATTCACCCCTCCACTTT. V usage is TRBV27 and J usage is TRBJ1-6; no clear D gene. From germline, CDR1 is MNHEY and CDR2 SMNVEV (reference sequence). Trimming shortened V by 10 bases and J by 5 bases, and 15 bases separated the two germline ends. There are 14 residues in the CDR3.

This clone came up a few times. CDR3 region: CAWSVRAGGARGYGYTF. CDR3 bases: TGTGCCTGGAGTGTAAGGGCAGGGGGCGCGAGGGGATATGGCTACACCTTC. The chain has TRBV30 and TRBJ1-2, with 8 bases that match TRBD1. With V trimmed by 0 bases and J by 5 bases, 14 bases remained unmatched. Germline V gene lookup returns CDR1 GTSNPN and CDR2 SVGIG (reference sequence). There are 17 residues in the CDR3.

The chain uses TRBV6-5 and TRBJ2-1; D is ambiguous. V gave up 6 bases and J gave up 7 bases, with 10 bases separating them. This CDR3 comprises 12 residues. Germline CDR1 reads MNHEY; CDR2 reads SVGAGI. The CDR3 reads CASSSRRNEQFF. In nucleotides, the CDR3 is TGTGCCAGCAGCTCCCGGCGAAATGAGCAGTTCTTC.

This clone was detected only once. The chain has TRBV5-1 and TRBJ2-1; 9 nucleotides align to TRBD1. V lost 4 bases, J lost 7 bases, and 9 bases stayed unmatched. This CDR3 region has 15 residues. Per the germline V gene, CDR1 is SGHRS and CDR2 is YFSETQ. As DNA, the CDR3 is TGCGCCAGCAGCGCCGGACAGGGGAGGTGGAATGAGCAGTTCTTC. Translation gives CASSAGQGRWNEQFF.

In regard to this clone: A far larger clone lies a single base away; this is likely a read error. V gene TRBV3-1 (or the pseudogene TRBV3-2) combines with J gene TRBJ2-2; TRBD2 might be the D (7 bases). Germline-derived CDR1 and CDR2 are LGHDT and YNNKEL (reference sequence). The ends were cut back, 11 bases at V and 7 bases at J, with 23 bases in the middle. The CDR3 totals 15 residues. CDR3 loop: CARRSRAGAGGELFF. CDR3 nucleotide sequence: TGTGCCCGCCGCTCCCGGGCGGGGGCGGGCGGGGAGCTGTTTTTT.